The T cell receptor (beta chain) described here comes from a study of T cell changes during pregnancy in multiple sclerosis. Losses at the gene ends were 5 bases for V and 5 bases for J; bases not matched to a gene: 8. The CDR3 covers 14 residues. CDR1 and CDR2 from the germline V gene are SGHDT and YYEEEE. Sequencing used immunoSEQ multiplex PCR; TCRdb keeps in-frame clones, though not all of them. The table records tens of thousands of clones, roughly 92% of them present only once. The sample consisted of peripheral blood, taken after pregnancy. The clonotype was recovered from a female donor in good health, enrolled as a control in a pregnancy study. The V call is TRBV5-6, the J call TRBJ1-1, with 8 nucleotides matching TRBD1. CDR3 nucleotides: TGTGCCAGCAGAATACAGGGGGTAGGGACTGAAGCTTTCTTT. It translates to CASRIQGVGTEAFF.